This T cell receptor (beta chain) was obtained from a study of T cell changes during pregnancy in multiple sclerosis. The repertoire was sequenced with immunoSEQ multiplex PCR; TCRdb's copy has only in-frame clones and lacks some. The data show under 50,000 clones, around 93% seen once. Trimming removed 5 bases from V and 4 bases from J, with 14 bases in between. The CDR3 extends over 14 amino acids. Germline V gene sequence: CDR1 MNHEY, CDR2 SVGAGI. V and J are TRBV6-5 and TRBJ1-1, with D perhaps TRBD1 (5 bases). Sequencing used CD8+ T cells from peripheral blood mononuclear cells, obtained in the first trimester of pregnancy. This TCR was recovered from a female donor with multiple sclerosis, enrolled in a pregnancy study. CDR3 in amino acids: CASSLQGVFTEAFF. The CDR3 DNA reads TGTGCCAGCAGTCTCCAGGGTGTGTTCACTGAAGCTTTCTTT.